This TCR beta chain was retrieved from a study of identical twins. Regarding the study as a whole: While abundant cord blood beta clonotypes carried fewer insertions, memory repertoires showed no such pattern. Models underestimated how often monozygotic twins shared out-of-frame TCR alpha.

In the case of this clonotype: Its antigen is still unknown.

TCRdb analysed the 5' RACE reads with MiXCR anew, one entry per CDR3 protein. The repertoire holds approximately 1.8 million distinct CDR3 sequences, with around a third as singletons. This clonotype was sampled from a newborn girl in good health. The sequenced sample was cord blood.

The CDR3 here is CSVTGSTGELFF. Written as DNA, the CDR3 is TGCAGCGTGACAGGGAGCACCGGGGAGCTGTTTTTT. The V call is TRBV29-1, the J call TRBJ2-2; 7 nucleotides align to TRBD1. This CDR3 is 12 amino acids long. Germline V gives CDR1 SQVTM, CDR2 ANQGSEA. V trimming: 6 bases; J trimming: 4 bases; junction bases outside the gene matches: 2.